This T cell receptor (beta chain) was identified in a study of cytomegalovirus exposure and HLA in healthy donors. Primers: 60 Vbeta forward and 13 Jbeta reverse. Here immunoSEQ multiplex PCR was the method, and the copy in TCRdb shows in-frame clones only, minus some. The sample carries over 65,000 clones, roughly two thirds recorded once. There are 16 residues in the CDR3. Germline V CDR1 and CDR2: SGHAT, FQNNGV. Losses at the gene ends were 3 bases for V and 4 bases for J; bases not matched to a gene: 6. This sequence originates from a woman in her forties or fifties in good health and CMV-seropositive. The V call is TRBV11-2, the J call TRBJ2-2, with 9 positions matching TRBD2. The sample comprised PBMCs. The CDR3 loop reads CASSFSGGGGTGELFF. The CDR3 bases are TGTGCCAGCAGCTTTAGCGGGGGCGGGGGCACCGGGGAGCTGTTTTTT.